The next 26 T cell receptor beta chains were all read from a single sample in a study of CD8 T cells in Susac syndrome. cDNA came from about 0.5 to 1 ug RNA primed by random hexamers. TCRdb fed the immunoSEQ multiplex PCR reads into MiXCR, producing one record per CDR3 protein. The repertoire holds roughly 200,000 distinct CDR3 sequences, with 90% to 95% as singletons. Sequenced: CD8+ T cells from PBMCs. The receptors here all came from a human donor with multiple sclerosis.

V is TRBV30 and J is TRBJ1-1, with 8 bases lining up with TRBD1. The germline V gene encodes CDR1 GTSNPN and CDR2 SVGIG (reference sequence). The CDR3 contains 11 residues. The junction had 3 bases not matched to a gene; V was cut back by 2 bases and J by 10 bases. The CDR3 DNA follows: TGTGCCTGGAGTCCGGACAGGGCAGCTTTCTTT. Its translation: CAWSPDRAAFF.

The chain carries TRBV24-1 and TRBJ1-2, with TRBD1 identical over 7 bases. Germline CDR1 KGHDR, CDR2 SFDVKD. J lost 4 bases, V lost 6 bases, and 4 bases had no gene match. The CDR3 contains 13 residues. CDR3 DNA sequence: TGTGCCACCAGTCCAGGGGGAGGCTATGGCTACACCTTC. It yields the protein CATSPGGGYGYTF.

This chain links TRBV20-1 with TRBJ2-2; weak D call: TRBD2 (5 bases). CDR3 size: 18 residues. V was pared by 6 bases and J by 0 bases, with 23 bases between. Germline-derived CDR1 and CDR2 are DFQATT and SNEGSKA (reference sequence). CDR3: CSAPFGLAPNANTGELFF. CDR3 sequence (DNA): TGCAGTGCCCCCTTCGGGCTAGCCCCAAACGCGAACACCGGGGAGCTGTTTTTT.

CDR3 region: CASTYGTGSQPQHF. CDR3 DNA: TGTGCCAGCACCTATGGTACAGGGAGTCAGCCCCAGCATTTT. The chain carries TRBV5-6 and TRBJ1-5, with a possible D match to TRBD1 (6 bases). The V end was cut by 6 bases, the J end by 6 bases, with 16 bases between. CDR3 length equals 14 residues. Germline V lookup: CDR1 SGHDT, CDR2 YYEEEE. Full variable domain (missing parts from reference TRBV5-6 and TRBJ1-5): DAGVTQSPTHLIKTRGQQVTLRCSPKSGHDTVSWYQQALGQGPQFIFQYYEEEERQRGNFPDRFSGHQFPNYSSELNVNALLLGDSALYLCASTYGTGSQPQHFGDGTRLSIL.

The gene calls are TRBV2 and TRBJ1-2; 8 nucleotides match TRBD1. The CDR3 consists of 15 residues. CDR1 and CDR2 from the germline V gene are SNHLY and FYNNEI. V shed 3 bases, J shed 8 bases, and the junction held 11 bases outside the gene matches. The CDR3 reads CASSEDQGAFDGYTF. The CDR3 DNA follows: TGTGCCAGCAGTGAGGATCAGGGGGCGTTCGACGGCTACACCTTC.

This clonotype was found once. The gene calls are TRBV19 and TRBJ2-1, with D perhaps TRBD2 (7 bases). The CDR3 totals 15 residues. Germline V CDR1 and CDR2: LNHDA, SQIVND (reference sequence). Between the trimmed V and J ends, which lost 4 bases and 8 bases, there was a span of 18 bases. CDR3 in amino acids: CASSTWGGGSHEQFF. CDR3 sequence (DNA): TGTGCCAGTAGTACGTGGGGGGGCGGGAGCCATGAGCAGTTCTTC.

The chain employs TRBV10-3 and TRBJ2-7; 7 bases are a match to TRBD2. Trimming removed 2 bases from V and 3 bases from J; junction bases left unmatched: 7. Germline V gene data show CDR1 as ENHRY and CDR2 as SYGVKD. This CDR3 contains 15 residues. The CDR3 DNA reads TGTGCCATCAGTGAGACAGCGGGAAGCCACTACGAGCAGTACTTC. Encoded protein: CAISETAGSHYEQYF.

V gene TRBV27 combines with J gene TRBJ2-3; D is uncertain. The CDR3 consists of 13 residues. Trimming pared 8 bases from V and 4 bases from J, leaving 13 bases between. The germline V gene encodes CDR1 MNHEY and CDR2 SMNVEV (reference sequence). The CDR3 sequence: CASRIRSADTQYF. The DNA of the CDR3 is TGTGCCAGCCGAATTAGGAGCGCAGATACGCAGTATTTT.

The chain combines TRBV30 with TRBJ1-1; D gene unclear. The V end was cut by 4 bases, the J end by 3 bases, with 6 bases between. Germline-derived CDR1 and CDR2 are GTSNPN and SVGIG (reference sequence). The length of the CDR3 is 11 residues. CDR3 nucleotides: TGTGCCTGGATAGTGTACACTGAAGCTTTCTTT. Residues: CAWIVYTEAFF.

The chain has TRBV9 and TRBJ2-5, with 9 nucleotides matching TRBD2. The CDR3 spans 16 residues. From germline, CDR1 is SGDLS and CDR2 YYNGEE. J lost 4 bases, V lost 0 bases, and 7 bases had no gene match. The CDR3 loop reads CASSVVQSGRPETQYF. In DNA form, the CDR3 reads TGTGCCAGCAGCGTAGTACAAAGCGGGAGGCCAGAGACCCAGTACTTC.

The chain combines TRBV12-3 or TRBV12-4 with TRBJ2-5, with 8 bases matching TRBD1. The V segment lost 1 base and the J segment 3 bases; nucleotides outside the gene matches: 4. This CDR3 is built from 15 residues. CDR3 region: CASSLGQGAKETQYF. The CDR3 nucleotides are TGTGCCAGCAGTTTAGGTCAGGGGGCTAAAGAGACCCAGTACTTC.

Worth noting for this clonotype: An end of the junction differs from the germline gene, which may be a read error. This chain uses TRBV20-1 with TRBJ1-1, with D possibly matching TRBD1 (5 bases). The CDR3 runs 14 residues. Germline CDR1 reads DFQATT; CDR2 reads SNEGSKA (reference sequence). The CDR3 nucleotides read TGCAGTGTTAGAGATTGGCGGGGGTACACTGAAGCTTTCTTT. Amino acids: CSVRDWRGYTEAFF.

The rearrangement links TRBV5-1 to TRBJ1-2; 7 bases match TRBD1. The CDR3 consists of 15 residues. The germline V gene encodes CDR1 SGHRS and CDR2 YFSETQ. The ends lost 4 bases at V and 4 bases at J; junction bases unmatched: 10. The CDR3 reads CASSTETGIGYGYTF. The CDR3 DNA sequence: TGCGCCAGCAGCACCGAGACAGGGATCGGCTATGGCTACACCTTC.

J is TRBJ2-7 and V is TRBV30, with TRBD2 identical over 12 bases. Germline CDR1 reads GTSNPN; CDR2 reads SVGIG (reference sequence). The V gene end was trimmed by 3 bases and the J gene end by 6 bases; junction bases not matched to a gene: 0. The CDR3 has 12 amino acids. CDR3 residues: CAWRLAGGEQYF. CDR3 nucleotides: TGTGCCTGGAGACTAGCGGGAGGCGAGCAGTACTTC.

This clonotype was recorded only once. This rearrangement joins TRBV14 to TRBJ2-1; the D gene is possibly TRBD2 (6 bases). The CDR3 contains 14 residues. CDR1 is SGHDN and CDR2 is FVKESK in the germline V gene. V gave up 4 bases and J gave up 5 bases, with 12 bases separating them. CDR3 DNA sequence: TGTGCCAGCAGCCGGGACTGGACTAACAATGAGCAGTTCTTC. Amino acid sequence: CASSRDWTNNEQFF.

CDR3 sequence reads: CASIHEAGNEQFF. CDR3 in DNA: TGTGCCAGCATTCACGAGGCGGGAAATGAGCAGTTCTTC. The chain recombines TRBV12-3 or TRBV12-4 with TRBJ2-1, with D possibly TRBD2 on 6 matching bases. This CDR3 spans 13 amino acids. V was shortened by 7 bases and J by 7 bases, with 14 bases between the two germline ends.

The rearrangement uses TRBV24-1 and TRBJ2-1; TRBD2 matches at 10 bases. Germline values: CDR1 KGHDR, CDR2 SFDVKD. Unmatched junction bases numbered 9, after V lost 3 bases and J lost 2 bases. CDR3 length: 18 residues. CDR3 protein: CATSDIDVSGRAYNEQFF. The CDR3 coding sequence is TGTGCCACCAGTGATATAGACGTGAGCGGGAGGGCCTACAATGAGCAGTTCTTC.

The J gene is TRBJ2-6, the V gene TRBV5-1, with 7 nucleotides matching TRBD1. The CDR3 spans 21 residues. With V trimmed by 7 bases and J by 0 bases, 22 bases remained unmatched. Germline V gene data show CDR1 as SGHRS and CDR2 as YFSETQ. The CDR3 protein is CASPPDHGQETYSSGANVLTF. The CDR3 nucleotides read TGCGCCAGCCCACCGGACCATGGACAGGAGACCTATTCCTCTGGGGCCAACGTCCTGACTTTC.

This clonotype was found once. The V gene is TRBV29-1, the J gene TRBJ2-1; D is tentatively TRBD1 or TRBD2 (5 bases each). In germline, CDR1 is SQVTM, CDR2 ANQGSEA. This CDR3 spans 16 amino acids. V dropped 3 bases and J dropped 4 bases, with 19 bases sitting between them. The CDR3 DNA reads as TGCAGCGTTGATGGTCCAGGGTGGGGGTCATACAATGAGCAGTTCTTC. As protein: CSVDGPGWGSYNEQFF.

This chain uses TRBV4-1 with TRBJ2-3, with D hard to call. The germline CDR1 and CDR2 sequences are MGHRA and YSYEKL. V lost 2 bases and J lost 4, with 13 bases in between. This CDR3 has 15 amino acids. This CDR3 reads CASSQSDDYADTQYF. The CDR3 DNA sequence: TGCGCCAGCAGCCAAAGTGACGATTACGCAGATACGCAGTATTTT.

The CDR3 DNA follows: TGCAGTGCTCGTGTCGAACAGGGATACGAGCAGTACTTC. Protein: CSARVEQGYEQYF. The gene calls are TRBV20-1 and TRBJ2-7; possible D gene TRBD1, 6 bases. This CDR3 comprises 13 residues. V was pared by 5 bases and J by 4 bases, with 15 bases between. The germline CDR1 and CDR2 sequences are DFQATT and SNEGSKA (reference sequence).

This chain uses TRBV7-3 with TRBJ2-5; 7 bases align to TRBD1. The CDR3 is 15 residues long. Germline V gene lookup returns CDR1 SGHTA and CDR2 FQGTGA. J gave up 5 bases and V 5 bases, and 11 bases lay outside the gene matches. The CDR3 coding sequence is TGTGCCAGCAGCGAGGGACAGTTCGGTGCGGAGACCCAGTACTTC. Encoded protein: CASSEGQFGAETQYF.

V is TRBV7-9 and J is TRBJ2-7, with a possible D match to TRBD1 (6 bases). The V and J ends lost 1 base and 5 bases respectively, with 9 bases between them. The CDR3 spans 13 residues. The germline CDR1 and CDR2 sequences are SEHNR and FQNEAQ (reference sequence). The chain's CDR3 is CASSLVPGDEQYF. CDR3 sequence (DNA): TGTGCCAGCAGCTTAGTCCCAGGGGACGAGCAGTACTTC.

The V gene is TRBV19, the J gene TRBJ2-5, with D perhaps given as TRBD1 or TRBD2 (6 bases each). CDR3 length: 13 residues. Germline CDR1 LNHDA, CDR2 SQIVND (reference sequence). The V end was cut by 3 bases, the J end by 4 bases, with 9 bases between. The CDR3 protein is CASSIGGLETQYF. The CDR3 region has the DNA TGTGCCAGTAGTATTGGGGGGCTAGAGACCCAGTACTTC.

The gene calls are TRBV6-4 and TRBJ2-1, with 10 bases matching TRBD1. CDR1 and CDR2 (germline): MRHNA, SNTAGT. The CDR3 runs 15 residues. With 5 bases clipped from V and 1 base from J, the junction kept 2 bases outside the gene matches. DNA for the CDR3: TGTGCCAGCAGTAGGACAGGGGGTTCCTACAATGAGCAGTTCTTC. Protein product: CASSRTGGSYNEQFF.

The chain employs TRBV10-3 and TRBJ1-1; D might be TRBD1 (5 bases). Trimming removed 7 bases at V and 5 bases at J, with 14 bases between. The CDR3 is made up of 13 amino acids. Germline loops: CDR1 ENHRY, CDR2 SYGVKD. CDR3 sequence reads: CAITGGGMTEAFF. The CDR3 region has the DNA TGTGCCATCACGGGGGGAGGAATGACTGAAGCTTTCTTT.